Below are 20 T cell receptor beta chains sequenced from a single sample in a study of neurological immune-mediated disorders. Time point meaning: longitudinal time-point 1 (baseline). TCRdb redid the calling of the 5' RACE reads with MiXCR, one entry per CDR3 protein. This sample carries some 54,000 distinct CDR3 sequences, roughly 10% of them seen once, and the ten largest clones take about 6.6%. Sequencing input: PBMCs. These receptors were collected from a male donor with HTLV-1-associated myelopathy (HAM/TSP).

This clonotype was seen many times. A much larger clone lies a single base off, so this may be a read error. The chain joins TRBV6-1 to TRBJ2-3; 13 bases fit TRBD2. The germline CDR1 and CDR2 sequences are MNHNS and SASEGT. The CDR3 has 15 residues. CDR3 in DNA: TGTGCCATCAGTGGACTAGCGGGGGGCACAGATACGCAGTATTTT. Amino acids: CAISGLAGGTDTQYF.

Of note for this clonotype: The junction departs from germline at one end; a sequencing error may be responsible. The chain has TRBV5-1 and TRBJ2-1, with 14 bases matching TRBD2. CDR3 length equals 15 residues. CDR1 is SGHRS and CDR2 is YFSETQ in the germline V gene. CDR3 in amino acids: CASSGGTSGSNEQFF. For the CDR3, the DNA is TGTGCCAGCAGCGGCGGGACTAGCGGGAGTAATGAGCAGTTCTTC.

This clonotype was seen at least ten times. This chain's CDR3 is CASSTSGTASYEQYF. The CDR3, as DNA: TGTGCCAGCAGCACCTCCGGGACGGCTTCCTACGAGCAGTACTTC. This chain uses TRBV7-2 with TRBJ2-7; D could derive from TRBD1 or TRBD2 (5 bases each). The CDR3 loop spans 15 amino acids. In germline, CDR1 is SGHTA, CDR2 FQGNSA. The V and J ends lost 5 bases and 1 base respectively, with 15 bases between them.

Ten or more counts support this clonotype. V gene TRBV5-1 combines with J gene TRBJ1-1; a weak D match, TRBD1 (5 bases). CDR1 SGHRS and CDR2 YFSETQ come from the germline V gene. The V end was cut by 0 bases, the J end by 1 base, with 10 bases between. CDR3 length: 15 residues. The CDR3 coding sequence is TGCGCCAGCAGCTTGGGGGGGACGGGGAACACTGAAGCTTTCTTT. Translation: CASSLGGTGNTEAFF.

By sample share, this clonotype is medium-sized. Here the CDR3 DNA reads TGCGCCAGCAGCTTGGACGGACAGGGGAATAATTCACCCCTCCACTTT. This sequence encodes CASSLDGQGNNSPLHF. The chain uses TRBV5-1 and TRBJ1-6; TRBD1 matches 9 bases. CDR3 length equals 16 residues. Germline CDR1 SGHRS, CDR2 YFSETQ. The V segment lost 0 bases and the J segment 5 bases; nucleotides outside the gene matches: 3.

This clonotype was recorded at least ten times. The V call is TRBV6-2 or TRBV6-3, the J call TRBJ1-2; TRBD1 aligns across 7 bases. The V gene end was trimmed by 10 bases and the J gene end by 8 bases; junction bases not matched to a gene: 19. The CDR3 sequence is 15 residues long. Germline assignment: CDR1 MNHEY and CDR2 SVGEGT. The CDR3 here is CATDGDRVGLVGYTF. The CDR3 DNA sequence: TGTGCCACCGATGGCGACAGGGTGGGTTTAGTCGGCTACACCTTC.

This clonotype was seen ten or more times. V and J are TRBV27 and TRBJ1-6; D is uncertain. The CDR3 contains 17 residues. From germline, CDR1 is MNHEY and CDR2 SMNVEV (reference sequence). Trimming stripped 6 bases from V and 0 bases from J, with 15 bases between. CDR3 DNA sequence: TGTGCCAGCAGCGAAACCCAATGGGGCTCCTATAATTCACCCCTCCACTTT. It specifies CASSETQWGSYNSPLHF.

This clonotype occurred many times. The rearrangement uses TRBV20-1 and TRBJ1-5; D is unclear. This CDR3 is 14 amino acids long. CDR1 DFQATT and CDR2 SNEGSKA come from the germline V gene (reference sequence). V was shortened by 6 bases and J by 5 bases, with 17 bases between the two germline ends. CDR3 sequence: CSASTPAEYQPQHF. CDR3 coding DNA: TGCAGTGCCTCGACGCCCGCGGAGTATCAGCCCCAGCATTTT.

There are many counts of this clonotype. This chain links TRBV7-2 with TRBJ2-7; D call uncertain. The CDR3 spans 17 residues. Germline values: CDR1 SGHTA, CDR2 FQGNSA. With 1 base removed from V and 4 bases from J, the gap between germline ends came to 20 bases. CDR3 coding DNA: TGTGCCAGCAGCTTAGTGTTCTTCGGCCAGACCGAGTACGAGCAGTACTTC. Amino acids: CASSLVFFGQTEYEQYF. The variable domain in full, with the rest retrieved from reference TRBV7-2 and TRBJ2-7, is GAGVSQSPSNKVTEKGKDVELRCDPISGHTALYWYRQSLGQGLEFLIYFQGNSAPDKSGLPSDRFSAERTGGSVSTLTIQRTQQEDSAVYLCASSLVFFGQTEYEQYFGPGTRLTVT.

The table lists this clonotype with many counts. The chain employs TRBV10-2 and TRBJ1-1; D remains unclear. Germline V gene data show CDR1 as WSHSY and CDR2 as SAAADI. Trimming left V 3 bases short and J 7 bases short, with 9 bases between. This CDR3 is 12 amino acids long. The CDR3: CASSDRFSEAFF. The CDR3 nucleotides read TGCGCCAGCAGTGATCGTTTCAGTGAAGCTTTCTTT.

This clonotype was counted at least ten times. The V gene is TRBV12-3 or TRBV12-4, the J gene TRBJ2-3; no clear D. This CDR3 spans 15 amino acids. The ends were cut back, 1 base at V and 1 base at J, with 9 bases in the middle. The CDR3 spells CASSLDHGGTDTQYF. The CDR3 nucleotides read TGTGCCAGCAGTTTAGACCATGGAGGCACAGATACGCAGTATTTT.

The table lists this clonotype with many counts. This chain uses TRBV9 with TRBJ1-6, with D possibly matching TRBD1 (6 bases). Germline V gene sequence: CDR1 SGDLS, CDR2 YYNGEE. The CDR3 extends over 13 amino acids. The CDR3 DNA is TGTGCGAGCGGGGACAATTGGGATTCACCCCTCCACTTT. Its translation: CASGDNWDSPLHF.

Notes on this clonotype: A read error may explain this, as a much larger clone is one base away. The V and J genes are TRBV5-1 and TRBJ2-5, with TRBD2 identical over 8 bases. Germline values: CDR1 SGHRS, CDR2 YFSETQ. The CDR3 sequence is 14 residues long. Losses at the gene ends were 3 bases for V and 5 bases for J; bases not matched to a gene: 6. This CDR3 reads CASSYGLAHETQYF. The CDR3 DNA follows: TGCGCCAGCAGCTACGGACTAGCTCACGAGACCCAGTACTTC.

This clonotype was found many times. The gene calls are TRBV10-2 and TRBJ2-2, with D uncertain. The V gene's germline CDR1 is WSHSY and CDR2 SAAADI. CDR3 length: 14 amino acids. The V and J ends lost 6 bases and 1 base respectively, with 9 bases between them. CDR3 coding DNA: TGCGCCAGCAGGAGGCAGGAGAACACCGGGGAGCTGTTTTTT. Translated: CASRRQENTGELFF.

Comments on this clonotype: One junction end does not reproduce the germline sequence, and a read error may be involved. The rearrangement uses TRBV5-1 and TRBJ2-5, with D perhaps TRBD2 (5 bases). CDR3 length: 14 residues. Germline V gives CDR1 SGHRS, CDR2 YFSETQ. CDR3 DNA sequence: TGCACCAGCAGCCCCGGGGAATACCAAAAGACCCAGTACTTC. Residues: CTSSPGEYQKTQYF.

Many counts were recorded for this clonotype. The chain uses TRBV7-6 and TRBJ2-1; D unclear. The CDR3 contains 14 residues. Trimming took off 0 bases at V and 4 bases at J, with 7 bases between the two ends. Germline CDR1 is SGHVS and CDR2 is FNYEAQ. The CDR3 sequence is CASSLAQGYNEQFF. CDR3 nucleotide sequence: TGTGCCAGCAGCTTAGCACAAGGGTACAATGAGCAGTTCTTC.

This clonotype was picked up many times. The V and J genes are TRBV3-1 and TRBJ2-2; 9 bases match TRBD2. V shed 5 bases and J 9 bases; nucleotides not matched to a gene: 13. This CDR3 contains 16 residues. Germline CDR1 LGHDT, CDR2 YNNKEL (reference sequence). The CDR3 DNA sequence: TGTGCCAGCAGCGCTCCTAGCGGGGCGGGCTTTTGGGAGCTGTTTTTT. This sequence encodes CASSAPSGAGFWELFF.

This clonotype showed up many times. The CDR3 region has the DNA TGTGCCAGCAGTCTCGGGGGGGTGGGAAACACCATATATTTT. Protein product: CASSLGGVGNTIYF. J is TRBJ1-3 and V is TRBV12-3 or TRBV12-4; tentatively, D is TRBD1 (5 bases). With 5 bases removed from V and 4 bases from J, the gap between germline ends came to 12 bases. The CDR3 is made up of 14 amino acids.

This clonotype was counted many times. The chain uses TRBV20-1 and TRBJ2-7; 8 bases are shared with TRBD2. J was trimmed by 2 bases and V by 6 bases; bases with no gene match: 6. This CDR3 is built from 13 residues. CDR1 and CDR2 from the germline V gene are DFQATT and SNEGSKA (reference sequence). The CDR3 protein is CSAPGGVPYEQYF. CDR3 DNA sequence: TGCAGTGCCCCCGGGGGGGTCCCCTACGAGCAGTACTTC.

As to this clonotype: The junction departs from the called germline gene at one end, perhaps through a read error. This chain connects TRBV18 to TRBJ1-2; D is unclear. The CDR3 loop spans 12 amino acids. Germline-derived CDR1 and CDR2 are KGHSH and LQKENI. The CDR3 DNA is TGTGCCAGCTCACCCACCCGAAGTGGCGGCTCCTTC. Translated: CASSPTRSGGSF.